Listed below are T cell receptor beta chains from one sample, sequenced in a study of blood T cell repertoires in COVID-19. The method was immunoSEQ multiplex PCR; TCRdb's version includes in-frame clones alone and lacks a portion of them. The table lists about 50,000 clones, 90% of them singletons. Sequencing was performed on peripheral blood. These receptors were taken from a man between 35 and 55 years old with acute or convalescent COVID-19. Both conserved end residues are part of each CDR3. Each record gives: clone size, V gene, J gene, D gene, CDR3 protein, CDR3 DNA. D genes are given only for firm matches. Size is stated for part of the rows, as once, few or many counts, or as a class when the clone is expanded.

>.|TRBV11-3|TRBJ2-3|TRBD2
CASSLEGSGRGTDTQYF
TGTGCCAGCAGCTTAGAAGGAAGCGGGAGGGGCACAGATACGCAGTATTTT
>.|TRBV20-1|TRBJ2-3|TRBD2
CSASSSGKATDTQYF
TGCAGTGCTAGTTCTAGCGGGAAGGCTACAGATACGCAGTATTTT
>.|TRBV10-3|TRBJ2-3|.
CAISESRDTQYF
TGTGCCATCAGTGAGTCGAGGGATACGCAGTATTTT
>few|TRBV27|TRBJ2-1|TRBD2
CASRTSGLAGSYNEQFF
TGTGCCAGCAGGACCTCGGGACTAGCGGGATCCTACAATGAGCAGTTCTTC
>.|TRBV5-1|TRBJ1-1|.
CASSPVRNTEAFF
TGCGCCAGCAGCCCTGTCCGGAACACTGAAGCTTTCTTT
>.|TRBV6-1|TRBJ1-2|TRBD1
CASSEVGRGLYGYTF
TGTGCCAGCAGTGAAGTTGGCAGGGGGCTCTATGGCTACACCTTC
>.|TRBV6-1|TRBJ2-6|TRBD1
CASSARDRTSGANVLTF
TGTGCCAGCAGTGCCCGGGACAGGACCTCTGGGGCCAACGTCCTGACTTTC
>.|TRBV29-1|TRBJ1-1|.
CSVLTGSPEAFF
TGCAGCGTTCTTACAGGGTCCCCGGAAGCTTTCTTT
>.|TRBV7-8|TRBJ2-6|TRBD1
CASSPGQAYSGANVLTF
TGTGCCAGCAGCCCGGGACAGGCGTACTCTGGGGCCAACGTCCTGACTTTC
>.|TRBV6-2/TRBV6-3|TRBJ1-5|TRBD1
CASSPDRGGNQPQHF
TGTGCCAGCAGCCCAGACAGGGGTGGCAATCAGCCCCAGCATTTT
>once|TRBV10-3|TRBJ1-1|.
CAISEGQLEAFF
TGTGCCATCAGTGAGGGACAGCTTGAAGCTTTCTTT
>.|TRBV5-4|TRBJ1-2|TRBD1
CASTRNRGDHGYTF
TGTGCCAGCACCAGGAACAGGGGTGATCATGGCTACACCTTC
>once|TRBV19|TRBJ1-4|.
CASSMEGYDEKLFF
TGTGCCAGTAGTATGGAGGGGTATGATGAAAAACTGTTTTTT
>.|TRBV19|TRBJ1-2|.
CASSNIHYGYTF
TGTGCCAGTAGTAACATTCACTATGGCTACACCTTC
>.|TRBV3-1/TRBV3-2|TRBJ2-3|TRBD2
CASSPGLAGRPDTQYF
TGTGCCAGCAGTCCGGGACTAGCGGGAAGACCAGATACGCAGTATTTT
>.|TRBV21-1|TRBJ1-1|.
CASSKVAPYFTEAFF
TGTGCCAGCAGCAAAGTGGCTCCTTATTTCACTGAAGCTTTCTTT
>once|TRBV10-3|TRBJ2-2|TRBD2
CAINGRTSGNTGELFF
TGTGCCATCAATGGAAGGACTAGCGGGAACACCGGGGAGCTGTTTTTT
>.|TRBV5-4|TRBJ2-3|TRBD2
CASSEPPQRGSTDTQYF
TGTGCCAGCAGCGAACCCCCCCAGCGGGGAAGCACAGATACGCAGTATTTT
>.|TRBV10-3|TRBJ2-1|TRBD1
CAISEDPVDRGYQEQFF
TGTGCCATCAGTGAGGACCCCGTAGACAGGGGTTATCAGGAGCAGTTCTTC
>.|TRBV29-1|TRBJ1-2|TRBD1
CSVVGDRDNYGYTF
TGCAGCGTTGTCGGGGACAGGGATAACTATGGCTACACCTTC
>.|TRBV3-1/TRBV3-2|TRBJ1-2|.
CASSQDRRYTF
TGTGCCAGCAGCCAAGACAGGCGCTACACCTTC
>.|TRBV19|TRBJ2-7|.
CAPGEASSYEQYF
TGTGCTCCCGGCGAGGCCAGCTCCTACGAGCAGTACTTC
>.|TRBV30|TRBJ1-1|TRBD1
CAWLTGRTEAFF
TGTGCCTGGCTGACAGGGAGGACTGAAGCTTTCTTT
>.|TRBV6-5|TRBJ1-1|TRBD1
CASRDRGRAWTEAFF
TGTGCCAGCAGGGACAGGGGGAGAGCGTGGACTGAAGCTTTCTTT
>.|TRBV27|TRBJ2-2|.
CASSSRGGRTGELFF
TGTGCCAGCAGTTCCCGTGGAGGCAGGACCGGGGAGCTGTTTTTT
>.|TRBV6-5|TRBJ2-1|.
CASGLAVLSYNEQFF
TGTGCCAGCGGATTAGCGGTTCTCTCCTACAATGAGCAGTTCTTC
>.|TRBV19|TRBJ2-1|.
CASTLGRLLPDEQFF
TGTGCCAGTACTCTGGGGAGACTCCTGCCGGATGAGCAGTTCTTC
>.|TRBV24-1|TRBJ2-1|TRBD2
CATSDLGGRGDNEQFF
TGTGCCACCAGTGATTTAGGCGGGAGGGGAGACAATGAGCAGTTCTTC
>.|TRBV9|TRBJ2-7|.
CASSVVAGGYEQYF
TGTGCCAGCAGCGTAGTGGCAGGGGGGTACGAGCAGTACTTC
>.|TRBV5-6|TRBJ2-1|.
CASSPLHRRIYNEQFF
TGTGCCAGCAGCCCCCTGCACCGGAGAATCTACAATGAGCAGTTCTTC
>.|TRBV2|TRBJ2-5|TRBD1
CASRRTGGYQETQYF
TGTGCCAGCAGAAGGACAGGGGGCTATCAAGAGACCCAGTACTTC
>.|TRBV2|TRBJ2-5|.
CASSRDSLGGETQYF
TGTGCCAGCAGCCGGGACAGTCTTGGAGGGGAGACCCAGTACTTC
>.|TRBV5-1|TRBJ1-1|.
CASSLAVGPNTEAFF
TGCGCCAGCAGCTTGGCCGTGGGCCCGAACACTGAAGCTTTCTTT
>.|TRBV4-1|TRBJ1-4|.
CASSQAKSGVLEKLFF
TGCGCCAGCAGCCAAGCCAAATCGGGAGTGTTGGAAAAACTGTTTTTT
>.|TRBV25-1|TRBJ1-6|.
CASLAGMGSPLHF
TGTGCCAGCCTTGCCGGGATGGGGTCACCCCTCCACTTT
>once|TRBV15|TRBJ2-1|TRBD2
CATSGGGLAGANEQFF
TGTGCCACCAGCGGGGGGGGACTAGCGGGAGCAAATGAGCAGTTCTTC
>once|TRBV5-4|TRBJ1-4|TRBD1
CASSSNRGVDEKLFF
TGTGCCAGCAGCTCGAACAGGGGGGTGGATGAAAAACTGTTTTTT
>.|TRBV7-9|TRBJ1-4|TRBD1
CASSLSGTGRYEKLFF
TGTGCCAGCAGCTTAAGCGGGACAGGCCGTTATGAAAAACTGTTTTTT
>.|TRBV4-1|TRBJ1-5|.
CASSQDSTNQPQHF
TGCGCCAGCAGCCAAGATTCAACTAATCAGCCCCAGCATTTT
>.|TRBV13|TRBJ2-7|TRBD2
CASGTSGGRNYEQYF
TGTGCCAGCGGGACTAGCGGAGGCAGGAACTACGAGCAGTACTTC
>.|TRBV5-1|TRBJ1-5|.
CASSLYGNQAGSNQPQHF
TGCGCCAGCAGCTTGTACGGTAATCAGGCGGGTAGCAATCAGCCCCAGCATTTT
>once|TRBV10-3|TRBJ2-5|.
CAISVNGGGETQYF
TGTGCCATCAGCGTTAATGGGGGCGGGGAGACCCAGTACTTC
>.|TRBV7-2|TRBJ1-2|TRBD1
CASSLAGTGAGYGYTF
TGTGCCAGCAGCTTAGCCGGGACAGGCGCCGGTTATGGCTACACCTTC
>.|TRBV25-1|TRBJ2-5|.
CASSDQRTQYF
TGTGCCAGCAGTGATCAGCGAACCCAGTACTTC
>.|TRBV30|TRBJ2-2|.
CAWSVEMVLAALGQGTGELFF
TGTGCCTGGAGTGTAGAGATGGTACTAGCTGCCTTGGGGCAGGGCACCGGGGAGCTGTTTTTT
>once|TRBV29-1|TRBJ1-4|TRBD1
CSVAGTGRRANEKLFF
TGCAGCGTGGCCGGGACAGGGAGGCGCGCTAATGAAAAACTGTTTTTT
>.|TRBV29-1|TRBJ2-1|TRBD2
CSARTSGSPNEQFF
TGCAGCGCCCGGACTAGCGGGAGTCCCAATGAGCAGTTCTTC
>.|TRBV7-2|TRBJ2-1|.
CASSLKGVSSSYNEQFF
TGTGCCAGCAGCCTAAAAGGGGTTTCCAGCTCCTACAATGAGCAGTTCTTC
>.|TRBV6-6|TRBJ1-2|.
CAIPRGGGGYTF
TGTGCCATCCCACGGGGCGGGGGCGGCTACACCTTC
>.|TRBV5-4|TRBJ2-3|TRBD2
CASSLYSGTSTDTQYF
TGTGCCAGCAGCTTGTACAGCGGGACTAGCACAGATACGCAGTATTTT